The subject of this entry is one T cell receptor (beta chain). Germline CDR1 reads SNHLY; CDR2 reads FYNNEI. Deletions cut 5 bases from V and 1 base from J, with 5 bases between. The CDR3 runs to 12 residues. The data belong to a study of blood T cell repertoires in COVID-19. As handled by the study authors: Amplification from reference gene primers served as the basis for estimated nucleated cell counts. The protocol was immunoSEQ multiplex PCR, while the TCRdb copy is restricted to in-frame clones and leaves out a portion. V and J calls and clone size are copied from that table; D and trimming were computed from the DNA. The data show 65,000 to 85,000 clones, with 86% seen just once and around 6% held by the top ten.

The chain uses TRBV2 and TRBJ1-2; D not certain. The source is a man older than 75 with COVID-19, enrolled during active disease. The source material was peripheral blood. CDR3 protein: CASSISNYGYTF. CDR3 nucleotides: TGTGCCAGCAGTATCAGTAACTATGGCTACACCTTC.